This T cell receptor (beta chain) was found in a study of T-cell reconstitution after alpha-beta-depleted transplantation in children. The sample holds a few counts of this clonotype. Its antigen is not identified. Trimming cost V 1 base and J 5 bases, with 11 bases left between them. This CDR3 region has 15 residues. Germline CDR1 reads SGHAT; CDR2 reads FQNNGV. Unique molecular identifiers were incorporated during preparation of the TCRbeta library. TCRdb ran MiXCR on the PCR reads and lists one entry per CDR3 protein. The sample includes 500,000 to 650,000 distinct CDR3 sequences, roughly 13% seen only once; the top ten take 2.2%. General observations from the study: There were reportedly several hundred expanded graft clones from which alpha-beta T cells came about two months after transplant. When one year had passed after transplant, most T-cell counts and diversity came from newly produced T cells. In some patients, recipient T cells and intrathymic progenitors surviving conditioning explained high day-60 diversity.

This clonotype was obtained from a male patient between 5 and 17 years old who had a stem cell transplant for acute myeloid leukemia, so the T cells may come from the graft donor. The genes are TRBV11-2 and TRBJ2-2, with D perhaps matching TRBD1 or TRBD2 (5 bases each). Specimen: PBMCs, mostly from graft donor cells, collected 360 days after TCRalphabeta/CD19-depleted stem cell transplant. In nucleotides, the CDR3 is TGTGCCAGCAGCTTAGGCGGCAGGGAGACCGGGGAGCTGTTTTTT. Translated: CASSLGGRETGELFF. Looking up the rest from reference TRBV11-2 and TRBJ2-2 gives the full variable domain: EAGVAQSPRYKIIEKRQSVAFWCNPISGHATLYWYQQILGQGPKLLIQFQNNGVVDDSQLPKDRFSAERLKGVDSTLKIQPAKLEDSAVYLCASSLGGRETGELFFGEGSRLTVL.